This T cell receptor beta chain came from a study of a mutant IDH1 vaccine in newly diagnosed glioma. In the study overall: Initiation of the vaccine course occurred 4-6 weeks after radiotherapy alone, or alongside temozolomide cycles. Every participant had undergone radiotherapy, temozolomide, or both before, and most underwent both. Treated patients comprised 62.5% males and around 40% females, mean age about 44 years. Study results and limitations: Changes in the top peripheral T cell clonotypes seemingly had no bearing on pseudoprogression.

Time point in this sample: week 11, during vaccination. Topical imiquimod was applied with each vaccine dose, which held 300 ug of mutant IDH1 20-mer peptide. As concerns this clone: Its antigen is not known.

Assay: immunoSEQ multiplex PCR; the TCRdb copy retains only in-frame clones and omits some. Of about 36,000 clones in the sample, about 80% were seen once. CDR3 length: 14 amino acids. From germline, CDR1 is SGHDT and CDR2 YYEEEE. V was pared by 0 bases and J by 5 bases, with 9 bases between. This sequence originates from a woman aged 25 to 39 with glioma. Some clones in this sample may be carry-over from other donors' samples. This specimen consisted of peripheral blood mononuclear cells (PBMCs), obtained from a glioma patient whose treatment included an IDH1 peptide vaccine. V and J are TRBV5-6 and TRBJ2-1; D call uncertain. CDR3 nucleotide sequence: TGTGCCAGCAGCTTGGTGGCCGGAAACAATGAGCAGTTCTTC. Protein: CASSLVAGNNEQFF.